What follows is one TCR beta chain and its context. The CDR3 length is 14 residues. Trimming at V came to 3 bases and at J to 9 bases, leaving 8 bases not matched to a gene. Germline V lookup: CDR1 SGHDT, CDR2 YYEEEE. The use of a sample-barcoded 5' primer and a J-beta primer mix characterized a second PCR of about 6 to 12 cycles. Using its own MiXCR run on the 5' RACE reads, TCRdb lists one record per CDR3 protein. This repertoire shows roughly 1.9 million distinct CDR3 sequences, about 39% found once; its top ten account for 23%. The entry originates in a study of blood T cells in healthy people across ages.

Sequenced: blood. V usage is TRBV5-6 and J usage is TRBJ2-1; 8 positions agree with TRBD2. This clonotype was sampled from a human donor in good health. Here the CDR3 reads CASSSPGLGVEQFF. CDR3 in DNA: TGTGCCAGCAGCTCTCCGGGACTAGGAGTTGAGCAGTTCTTC.